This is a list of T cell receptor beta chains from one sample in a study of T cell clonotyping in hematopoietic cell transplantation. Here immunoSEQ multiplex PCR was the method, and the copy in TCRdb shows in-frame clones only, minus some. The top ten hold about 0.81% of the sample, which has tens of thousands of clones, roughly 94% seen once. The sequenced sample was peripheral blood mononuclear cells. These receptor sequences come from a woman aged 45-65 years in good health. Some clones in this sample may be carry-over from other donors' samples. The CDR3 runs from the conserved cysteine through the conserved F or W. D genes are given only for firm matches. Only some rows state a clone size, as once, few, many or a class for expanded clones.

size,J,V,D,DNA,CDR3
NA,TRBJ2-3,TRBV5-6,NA,TGTGCCAGCCGGTGGCAGACCACAGATACGCAGTATTTT,CASRWQTTDTQYF
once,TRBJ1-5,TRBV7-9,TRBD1,TGTGCCAGCAGCCAGACGGACAGGGGGCATCAGCCCCAGCATTTT,CASSQTDRGHQPQHF
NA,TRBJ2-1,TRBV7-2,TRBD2,TGTGCCAGCAGCTTAGGACTAGCGGCCTACAATGAGCAGTTCTTC,CASSLGLAAYNEQFF
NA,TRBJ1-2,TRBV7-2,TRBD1,TGTGCCAGCAGCGAACAGGGGGCCCACAGAGATGGCTACACCTTC,CASSEQGAHRDGYTF
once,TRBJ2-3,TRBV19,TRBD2,TGTGCCAGTAGCACGATAAGCCGGGGGGGACGGTCAGATACGCAGTATTTT,CASSTISRGGRSDTQYF
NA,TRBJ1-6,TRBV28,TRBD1,TGTGCCAGCAGTCGACAGGGATCGTGGTCACCCCTCCACTTT,CASSRQGSWSPLHF
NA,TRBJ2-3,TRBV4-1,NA,TGCGCCAGCAGCCAAGACAGAAGGGCAAGTGTTGATACGCAGTATTTT,CASSQDRRASVDTQYF
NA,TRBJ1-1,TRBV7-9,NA,TGTGCCAGCAGCTTCGGGGGATCCACTGAAGCTTTCTTT,CASSFGGSTEAFF
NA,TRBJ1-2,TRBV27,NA,TGTGCCAGCAGTTTATCGGGGGGGTCCTGGGGTAACTATGGCTACACCTTC,CASSLSGGSWGNYGYTF
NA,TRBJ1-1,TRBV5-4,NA,TGTGCCAGCCAACGGAACACTGAAGCTTTCTTT,CASQRNTEAFF
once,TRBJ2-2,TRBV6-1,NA,TGTGCCAGCAGTGGGCGTTTGTCGAACACCGGGGAGCTGTTTTTT,CASSGRLSNTGELFF
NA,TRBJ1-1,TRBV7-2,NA,TGTGCCAGCAGCATATCCGGGAACACTGAAGCTTTCTTT,CASSISGNTEAFF
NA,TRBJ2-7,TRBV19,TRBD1,TGTGCCAGTAGTCCCGGCCGGGACAGGGGAGCCGAGCAGTACTTC,CASSPGRDRGAEQYF
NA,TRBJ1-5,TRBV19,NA,TGTGCCAGTAGTATAGATGCGGTAGGGGTTCAGCCCCAGCATTTT,CASSIDAVGVQPQHF
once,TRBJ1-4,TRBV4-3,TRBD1,TGCGCCAGCAGCCAAGATACCGACAGGGCCGAAAAACTGTTTTTT,CASSQDTDRAEKLFF
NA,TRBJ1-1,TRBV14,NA,TGTGCCAGCAGCCAAGGCTTGGGGGCGGTGAGGACTGAAGCTTTCTTT,CASSQGLGAVRTEAFF
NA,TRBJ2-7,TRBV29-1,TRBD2,TGCAGCGTTGAGGGGGGGACGGATCCGGGAGAATACGAGCAGTACTTC,CSVEGGTDPGEYEQYF
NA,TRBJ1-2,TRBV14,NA,TGTGCCAGCAGCGGGGGGGACTATGGCTACACCTTC,CASSGGDYGYTF
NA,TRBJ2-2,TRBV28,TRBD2,TGTGCCAGCACCCAAACCGGGACTAGCGGGCTCACCGGGGAGCTGTTTTTT,CASTQTGTSGLTGELFF
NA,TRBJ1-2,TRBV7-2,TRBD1,TGTGCCAGCAGCTTAGCGGAGACAGGGGGGTATGGCTACACCTTC,CASSLAETGGYGYTF
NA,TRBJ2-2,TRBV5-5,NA,TGTGCCAGCAGCCCTCCGGATCCCTCAGCCGGGGAGCTGTTTTTT,CASSPPDPSAGELFF
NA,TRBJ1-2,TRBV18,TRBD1,TGTGCCAGCTCACTCATTGGACAGGGGACTAACTATGGCTACACCTTC,CASSLIGQGTNYGYTF
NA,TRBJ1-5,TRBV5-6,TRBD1,TGTGCCAGCAGCTTGGGGGTCCCGGACAGGGAACTTAATCAGCCCCAGCATTTT,CASSLGVPDRELNQPQHF
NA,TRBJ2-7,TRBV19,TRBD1,TGTGCCAGTAGTATTGCTGGGGGGACAGGGGGGTACTACGAGCAGTACTTC,CASSIAGGTGGYYEQYF
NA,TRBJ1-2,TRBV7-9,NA,TGTGCCAGCAGCTTAGTTCAGGGAAACTATGGCTACACCTTC,CASSLVQGNYGYTF
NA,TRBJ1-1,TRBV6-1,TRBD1,TGTGCCAGCAGACTCTCACAGGGGGGGAACACTGAAGCTTTCTTT,CASRLSQGGNTEAFF
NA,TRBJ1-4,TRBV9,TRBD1,TGTGCCAGCAGCGCGGACAGGGATAATGAAAAACTGTTTTTT,CASSADRDNEKLFF
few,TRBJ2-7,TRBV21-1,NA,TGTGCCAGCAGCAAAAAAGGGGACCACAAATCATACGAGCAGTACTTC,CASSKKGDHKSYEQYF
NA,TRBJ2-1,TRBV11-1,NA,TGTGCCAGCAGTATATTGGGCGTGGAGCAGTTCTTC,CASSILGVEQFF
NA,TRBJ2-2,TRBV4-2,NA,TGTGCCAGCAGCCAATCGGGTGGAGTGAACACCGGGGAGCTGTTTTTT,CASSQSGGVNTGELFF
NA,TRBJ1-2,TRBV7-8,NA,TGTGCCAGCAGCTTATGGCTGGGGGAGGTCGGCTACACCTTT,CASSLWLGEVGYTF
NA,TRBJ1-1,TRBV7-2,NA,TGTGCCAGCAGCTCAACCGGGATAAGGGGGAACACTGAAGCTTTCTTT,CASSSTGIRGNTEAFF
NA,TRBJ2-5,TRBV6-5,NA,TGTGCCAGCAGTTACCCTAACCAAGAGACCCAGTACTTC,CASSYPNQETQYF
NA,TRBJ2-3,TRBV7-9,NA,TGTGCCAGCAGCTTCGGGGGCGGGACAGATACGCAGTATTTT,CASSFGGGTDTQYF
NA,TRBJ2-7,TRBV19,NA,TGTGCCAGTAGTCGTATGGGGACATCGGCCCTCCACGAGCAGTACTTC,CASSRMGTSALHEQYF
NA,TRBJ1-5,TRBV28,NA,TGTGCCAGCGGTAGTTGGGGGATTCAGCCCCAGCATTTT,CASGSWGIQPQHF
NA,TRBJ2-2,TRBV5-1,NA,TGCGCCAGCAGCTTGGGCCTGAACACCGGGGAGCTGTTTTTT,CASSLGLNTGELFF